This T cell receptor beta chain derives from a study of cytomegalovirus exposure and HLA in healthy donors. General study findings and limits: With later analysis, a missense DCLRE1C variant became linked to TCR beta V- and J-gene trimming.

CDR1 is SGHRS and CDR2 is YFSETQ in the germline V gene. V lost 3 bases and J lost 2, with 20 bases in between. The CDR3 consists of 17 residues. A word on this clone: What it binds is unknown.

Primers for the PCR totalled 60 Vbeta and 13 Jbeta. TCRdb keeps only in-frame clones here, not all; method: immunoSEQ multiplex PCR. The data show roughly 70,000 clones, with around 76% seen just once and 5.5% to 7.5% held by the top ten. This clonotype originated in a man aged 45 to 65 in good health and CMV-seronegative. V usage is TRBV5-1 and J usage is TRBJ1-2, with a tentative D call TRBD1 (6 bases). Material for sequencing was PBMCs. Here the CDR3 DNA reads TGCGCCAGCAGCTCGGAATCTAGGGACATCTGGAACTATGGCTACACCTTC. Its protein is CASSSESRDIWNYGYTF.